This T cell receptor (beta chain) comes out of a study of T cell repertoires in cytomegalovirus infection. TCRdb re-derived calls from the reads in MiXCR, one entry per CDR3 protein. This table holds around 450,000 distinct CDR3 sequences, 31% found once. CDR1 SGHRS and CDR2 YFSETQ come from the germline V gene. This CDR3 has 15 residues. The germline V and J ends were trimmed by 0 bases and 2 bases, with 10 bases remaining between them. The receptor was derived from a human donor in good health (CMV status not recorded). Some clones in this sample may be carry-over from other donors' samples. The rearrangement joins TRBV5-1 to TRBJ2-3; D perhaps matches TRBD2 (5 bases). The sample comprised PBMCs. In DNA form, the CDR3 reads TGCGCCAGCAGCTTGGACGGGGTAAACACAGATACGCAGTATTTT. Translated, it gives CASSLDGVNTDTQYF.